This T cell receptor beta chain was sequenced during a study of vaccination and CD4 T cells after COVID-19. Sequencing of the DNA from cultured CD4+ T cells was carried out with the Oncomine TCR Beta short-read assay. TCRdb analysed the PCR reads with MiXCR anew, one entry per CDR3 protein. The table lists approximately 17,000 distinct CDR3 sequences, roughly 65% of them singletons, with 15% to 20% in the top ten. Trimming removed 3 bases from V and 3 bases from J; junction bases left unmatched: 10. The CDR3 extends over 17 amino acids. The V gene's germline CDR1 is KGHDR and CDR2 SFDVKD. Treatment: roughly nine-day PBMC culture with coronavirus spike peptide pools or control peptides (ViraFEST assay). TCR sequencing followed the expansion of antigen-specific T cells with peptide pools in ViraFEST. The sample holds one count of this clonotype. As yet, its antigen is unknown.

The sequenced material came from CD4+ T cells from blood, cultured in vitro. This sequence was found in a human donor who had recovered from COVID-19. This rearrangement joins TRBV24-1 to TRBJ2-1, with 7 bases lining up with TRBD2. The chain's CDR3 is CATSDGEGRTLYNEQFF. Written as DNA, the CDR3 is TGTGCCACCAGTGATGGGGAGGGACGCACCCTCTACAATGAGCAGTTCTTC.